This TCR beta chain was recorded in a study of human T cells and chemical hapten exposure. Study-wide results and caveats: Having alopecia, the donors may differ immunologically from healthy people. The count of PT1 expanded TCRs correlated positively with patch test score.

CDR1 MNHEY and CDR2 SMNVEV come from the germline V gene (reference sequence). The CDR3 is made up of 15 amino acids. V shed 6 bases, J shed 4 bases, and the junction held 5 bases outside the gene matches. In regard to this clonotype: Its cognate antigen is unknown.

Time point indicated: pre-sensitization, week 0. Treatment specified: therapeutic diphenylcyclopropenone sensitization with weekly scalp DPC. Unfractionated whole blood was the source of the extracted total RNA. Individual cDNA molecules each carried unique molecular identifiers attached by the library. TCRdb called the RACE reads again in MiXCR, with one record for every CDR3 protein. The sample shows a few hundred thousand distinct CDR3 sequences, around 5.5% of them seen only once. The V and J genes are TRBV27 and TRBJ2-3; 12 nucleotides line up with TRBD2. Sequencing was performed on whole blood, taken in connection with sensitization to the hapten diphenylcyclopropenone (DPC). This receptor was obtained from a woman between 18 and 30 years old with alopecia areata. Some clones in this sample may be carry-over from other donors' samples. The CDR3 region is CASSHTSGGSDTQYF. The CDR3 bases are TGTGCCAGCAGCCACACTAGCGGGGGGTCAGATACGCAGTATTTT.